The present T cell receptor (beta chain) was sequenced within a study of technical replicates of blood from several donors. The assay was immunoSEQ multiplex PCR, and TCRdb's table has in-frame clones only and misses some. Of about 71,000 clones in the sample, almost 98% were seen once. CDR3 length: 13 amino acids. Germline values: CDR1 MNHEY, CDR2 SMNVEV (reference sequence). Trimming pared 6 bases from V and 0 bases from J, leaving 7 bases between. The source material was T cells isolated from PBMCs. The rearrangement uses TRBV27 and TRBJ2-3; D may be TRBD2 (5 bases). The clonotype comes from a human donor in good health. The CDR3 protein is CASRGGSTDTQYF. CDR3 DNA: TGTGCCAGCAGAGGCGGGAGCACAGATACGCAGTATTTT.